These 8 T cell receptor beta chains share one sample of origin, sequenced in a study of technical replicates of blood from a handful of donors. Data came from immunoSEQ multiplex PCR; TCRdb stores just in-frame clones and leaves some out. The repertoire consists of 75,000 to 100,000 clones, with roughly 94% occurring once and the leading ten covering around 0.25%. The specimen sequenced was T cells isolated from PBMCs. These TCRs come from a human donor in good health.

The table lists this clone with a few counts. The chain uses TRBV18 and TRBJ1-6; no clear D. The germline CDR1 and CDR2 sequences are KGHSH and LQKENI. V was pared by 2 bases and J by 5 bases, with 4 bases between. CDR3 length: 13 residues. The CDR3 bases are TGTGCCAGCTCACCAGCTAATAATTCACCCCTCCACTTT. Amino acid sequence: CASSPANNSPLHF. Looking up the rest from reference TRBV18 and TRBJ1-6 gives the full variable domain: NAGVMQNPRHLVRRRGQEARLRCSPMKGHSHVYWYRQLPEEGLKFMVYLQKENIIDESGMPKERFSAEFPKEGPSILRIQQVVRGDSAAYFCASSPANNSPLHFGNGTRLTVT.

Here the CDR3 reads CASSPGPWADTQYF. CDR3 in DNA: TGCGCCAGCAGCCCAGGGCCCTGGGCAGATACGCAGTATTTT. The V call is TRBV4-1, the J call TRBJ2-3, with D tentatively TRBD1 (5 bases). This CDR3 spans 14 amino acids. Trimming stripped 4 bases from V and 4 bases from J, with 12 bases between. In germline, CDR1 is MGHRA, CDR2 YSYEKL.

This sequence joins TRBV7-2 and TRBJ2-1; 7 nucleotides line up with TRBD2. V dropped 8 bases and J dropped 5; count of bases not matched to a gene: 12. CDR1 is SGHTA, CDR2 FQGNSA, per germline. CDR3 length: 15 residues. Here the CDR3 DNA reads TGTGCCAGCCTAAAAAGAGCGGGACCTAACAATGAGCAGTTCTTC. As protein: CASLKRAGPNNEQFF. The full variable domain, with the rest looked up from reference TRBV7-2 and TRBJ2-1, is GAGVSQSPSNKVTEKGKDVELRCDPISGHTALYWYRQSLGQGLEFLIYFQGNSAPDKSGLPSDRFSAERTGGSVSTLTIQRTQQEDSAVYLCASLKRAGPNNEQFFGPGTRLTVL.

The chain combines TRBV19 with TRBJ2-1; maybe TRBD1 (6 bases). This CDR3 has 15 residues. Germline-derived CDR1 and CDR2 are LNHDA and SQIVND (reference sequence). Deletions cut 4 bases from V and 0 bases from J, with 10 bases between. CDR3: CASSTTGSSYNEQFF. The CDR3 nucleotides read TGTGCCAGTAGTACAACAGGGAGCTCCTACAATGAGCAGTTCTTC.

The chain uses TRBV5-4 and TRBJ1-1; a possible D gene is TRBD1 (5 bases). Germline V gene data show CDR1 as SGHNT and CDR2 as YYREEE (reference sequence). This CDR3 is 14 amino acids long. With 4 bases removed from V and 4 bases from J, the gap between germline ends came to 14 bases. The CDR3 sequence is CASSLHFDSTEAFF. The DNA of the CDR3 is TGTGCCAGCAGCCTGCACTTCGACAGCACTGAAGCTTTCTTT.

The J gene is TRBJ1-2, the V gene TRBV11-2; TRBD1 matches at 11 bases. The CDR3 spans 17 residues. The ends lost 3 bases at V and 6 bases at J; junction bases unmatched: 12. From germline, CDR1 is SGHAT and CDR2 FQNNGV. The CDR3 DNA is TGTGCCAGCAGCTTCTCTATCCCAGGACAGGGGGCGAATGGCTACACCTTC. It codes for CASSFSIPGQGANGYTF.

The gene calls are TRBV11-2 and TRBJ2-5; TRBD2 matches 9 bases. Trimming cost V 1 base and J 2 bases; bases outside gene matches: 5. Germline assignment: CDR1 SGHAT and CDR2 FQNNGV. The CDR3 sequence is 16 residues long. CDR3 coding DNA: TGTGCCAGCAGCTTAGTGCTAGCGGGAACACAAGAGACCCAGTACTTC. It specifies CASSLVLAGTQETQYF.

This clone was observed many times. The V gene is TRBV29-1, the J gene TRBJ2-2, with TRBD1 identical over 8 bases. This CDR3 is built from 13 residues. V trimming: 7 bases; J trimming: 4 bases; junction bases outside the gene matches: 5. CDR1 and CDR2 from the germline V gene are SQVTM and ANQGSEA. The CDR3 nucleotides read TGCAGCGCAGGGGACAGGTCCACCGGGGAGCTGTTTTTT. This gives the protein CSAGDRSTGELFF.